This T cell receptor (beta chain) was recorded in a study of cytomegalovirus exposure and HLA in healthy donors. Overall study findings and caveats: The study listed 164 cytomegalovirus-associated TCR beta chains.

Sequenced by immunoSEQ multiplex PCR; TCRdb stores in-frame clones only, minus some. Of about 160,000 clones listed, 91% are singletons. With respect to this clone: Its antigen is still unknown.

Trimming took 5 bases from V and 7 from J; bases not matched to a gene: 13. CDR3 length: 16 residues. From germline, CDR1 is KGHSH and CDR2 LQKENI. These donors were members of the roughly 110-subject validation cohort, a group separate from the approximately 620-subject first cohort. The chain links TRBV18 to TRBJ1-2; 10 nucleotides align to TRBD1. This TCR was sampled from a woman under 30 in good health and CMV-seropositive. The material sequenced was PBMCs. CDR3 nucleotide sequence: TGTGCCAGCTCATCCGAATCTTTTGGGACAGGGGTTGGCTACACCTTC. Translating gives CASSSESFGTGVGYTF.